These 14 T cell receptor beta chains were sequenced from one sample in a study of T cell repertoires in aging, cancer and after chemotherapy. A mixed TRB-A/B primer pool amplified rearranged TRB by multiplex touch-down PCR. TCRdb redid the calling of the multiplex PCR reads with MiXCR, one entry per CDR3 protein. The data hold roughly 9,000 distinct CDR3 sequences, with about two fifths observed a single time. Peripheral blood genomic DNA, not sorted cells or RNA, was the template. The sequenced sample was blood. The receptor set was obtained from a human donor with a solid tumor.

This clonotype has just a few counts. The chain recombines TRBV29-1 with TRBJ1-1, with TRBD1 as a possible D gene (6 bases). Germline assignment: CDR1 SQVTM and CDR2 ANQGSEA. Trimming shortened V by 7 bases and J by 0 bases, and 21 bases separated the two germline ends. The CDR3 spans 16 residues. The CDR3 bases are TGCAGCGCTAGCACAGGGTGGGGGATGATGAACACTGAAGCTTTCTTT. Its protein is CSASTGWGMMNTEAFF.

V usage is TRBV6-5 and J usage is TRBJ1-5; D uncertain. With 8 bases removed from V and 7 bases from J, the gap between germline ends came to 12 bases. The CDR3 consists of 12 residues. Germline-derived CDR1 and CDR2 are MNHEY and SVGAGI. Here the CDR3 reads CASATHGQPQHF. The CDR3 nucleotides are TGTGCCAGCGCCACCCATGGGCAGCCCCAGCATTTT.

Only a few counts were recorded for this clonotype. J is TRBJ2-3 and V is TRBV6-5; 7 bases agree with TRBD2. Trimming cost V 4 bases and J 1 base; bases outside gene matches: 5. The V gene's germline CDR1 is MNHEY and CDR2 SVGAGI. The CDR3 loop spans 15 amino acids. CDR3 protein: CASSFRSGGTDTQYF. The CDR3 DNA is TGTGCCAGCAGTTTCCGAAGCGGGGGCACAGATACGCAGTATTTT.

The V gene is TRBV5-4, the J gene TRBJ1-2; D uncertain. Germline CDR1 SGHNT, CDR2 YYREEE (reference sequence). The V end lost 0 bases, the J end lost 8 bases, and 14 bases lay between the germline ends. This CDR3 is 14 amino acids long. CDR3 DNA: TGTGCCAGCAGCTTGGGGCCCTCCGACGAGGGCTACACCTTC. It encodes CASSLGPSDEGYTF.

In this sample, this clonotype turned up a few times. The chain has TRBV11-1 and TRBJ2-7; TRBD2 is a possible D gene (5 bases). The length of the CDR3 is 12 residues. The V gene lost 3 bases and the J gene lost 6 bases, with 9 bases spanning the gap. Germline V gene data show CDR1 as SGHAT and CDR2 as FQDESV (reference sequence). The CDR3 region has the DNA TGTGCCAGCAGCTTGCGGGTTGGCGAGCAGTACTTC. Amino acids: CASSLRVGEQYF. The variable domain in full, completed from reference TRBV11-1 and TRBJ2-7, reads EAEVAQSPRYKITEKSQAVAFWCDPISGHATLYWYRQILGQGPELLVQFQDESVVDDSQLPKDRFSAERLKGVDSTLKIQPAELGDSAMYLCASSLRVGEQYFGPGTRLTVT.

In its sample, this clonotype is medium-sized. The genes are TRBV29-1 and TRBJ1-1; D is unresolved. The germline CDR1 and CDR2 sequences are SQVTM and ANQGSEA. There are 12 residues in the CDR3. V was shortened by 7 bases and J by 0 bases, with 9 bases between the two germline ends. In DNA form, the CDR3 reads TGCAGCGGTGAGTCCATGAACACTGAAGCTTTCTTT. Protein sequence: CSGESMNTEAFF.

This clonotype was counted only a few times. The rearrangement links TRBV19 to TRBJ1-2, with D possibly being TRBD1 (6 bases). Germline V gene sequence: CDR1 LNHDA, CDR2 SQIVND (reference sequence). CDR3 length: 15 amino acids. The germline V and J ends were trimmed by 5 bases and 2 bases, with 15 bases remaining between them. Here the CDR3 reads CASSAGQNHNYGYTF. As DNA, the CDR3 is TGTGCCAGTAGTGCCGGACAGAATCACAACTATGGCTACACCTTC.

The chain combines TRBV11-3 with TRBJ1-3; D call uncertain. Germline loops: CDR1 SGHNT, CDR2 YENEEA. The germline V and J ends were trimmed by 1 base and 0 bases, with 7 bases remaining between them. This CDR3 is 15 amino acids long. The CDR3 region has the DNA TGTGCCAGCAGCTTAGGCGTCCTCTCTGGAAACACCATATATTTT. Encoded protein: CASSLGVLSGNTIYF.

The genes are TRBV24-1 and TRBJ1-5, with 8 bases identical to TRBD1. This CDR3 contains 16 residues. Germline V CDR1 and CDR2: KGHDR, SFDVKD. J lost 5 bases, V lost 3 bases, and 8 bases had no gene match. The CDR3 protein is CATSDGGQGDHQPQHF. The CDR3 bases are TGTGCCACCAGTGATGGAGGACAGGGCGATCATCAGCCCCAGCATTTT.

This chain joins TRBV6-5 and TRBJ1-1, with D unresolved. Trimming pared 6 bases from V and 1 base from J, leaving 12 bases between. The CDR3 totals 14 residues. CDR1 is MNHEY and CDR2 is SVGAGI in the germline V gene. CDR3 loop: CASSPATPNTEAFF. Here the CDR3 DNA reads TGTGCCAGCAGCCCCGCTACCCCGAACACTGAAGCTTTCTTT.

The J gene is TRBJ2-7, the V gene TRBV15, with D possibly matching TRBD1 (6 bases). The CDR3 spans 12 residues. V gave up 3 bases and J gave up 10 bases, with 13 bases separating them. Per germline, CDR1 LNHNV and CDR2 YYDKDF (reference sequence). CDR3 in amino acids: CATSSSGVQQYF. CDR3 bases: TGTGCCACCAGCAGCTCAGGGGTCCAACAGTACTTC.

The CDR3 protein is CASREASGEYEQYF. The CDR3 DNA reads TGTGCCAGCAGGGAGGCTAGCGGTGAGTACGAGCAGTACTTC. The chain recombines TRBV19 with TRBJ2-7; 7 nucleotides align to TRBD2. CDR3 size: 14 residues. Looked up from germline, CDR1 is LNHDA and CDR2 is SQIVND (reference sequence). V shed 9 bases and J 4 bases; nucleotides not matched to a gene: 12.

V gene TRBV6-5 combines with J gene TRBJ1-6; D is perhaps TRBD1 (5 bases). The germline gives CDR1 MNHEY, CDR2 SVGAGI. V lost 3 bases, J lost 6 bases, and 15 bases lay in between. There are 16 residues in the CDR3. CDR3 residues: CASSYDSGGSNSPLHF. The CDR3 bases are TGTGCCAGCAGTTATGACTCTGGGGGATCTAATTCACCCCTCCACTTT.

The V gene is TRBV18, the J gene TRBJ2-3; D may be TRBD2 (5 bases). From germline, CDR1 is KGHSH and CDR2 LQKENI. Trimming removed 0 bases at V and 4 bases at J, with 17 bases between. This CDR3 region has 17 residues. The CDR3 nucleotides are TGTGCCAGCTCACCACCGGTCGGGGTGGAGGTGGCAGATACGCAGTATTTT. It codes for CASSPPVGVEVADTQYF.